The entry that follows covers one T cell receptor (beta chain) sequence. The repertoire was sequenced with immunoSEQ multiplex PCR; TCRdb's copy has only in-frame clones and lacks some. The top ten hold 1.5% to 2% of the sample, which has roughly 250,000 clones, over 75% seen once. The data are from a study of blood T cell repertoires in COVID-19. Looking at the study overall: Sites in the United States, Italy and Spain provided acute and convalescent COVID-19 samples. The analysed material was cDNA or gDNA that came from T cells, B-cell-depleted T cells, or PBMCs.

This CDR3 region has 15 residues. V was clipped by 1 base and J by 0 bases, with 9 bases between them. Germline lookup yields CDR1 LNHDA and CDR2 SQIVND (reference sequence). The sequencing input was PBMCs or T cells enriched from blood (not recorded which). The genes are TRBV19 and TRBJ1-2; TRBD1 is a possible D gene (6 bases). This TCR was recovered from a woman aged 45-65 years who had recovered from COVID-19. The DNA for the CDR3 is TGTGCCAGTAGTATAGGGACAGTTTCTAACTATGGCTACACCTTC. Translation: CASSIGTVSNYGYTF.